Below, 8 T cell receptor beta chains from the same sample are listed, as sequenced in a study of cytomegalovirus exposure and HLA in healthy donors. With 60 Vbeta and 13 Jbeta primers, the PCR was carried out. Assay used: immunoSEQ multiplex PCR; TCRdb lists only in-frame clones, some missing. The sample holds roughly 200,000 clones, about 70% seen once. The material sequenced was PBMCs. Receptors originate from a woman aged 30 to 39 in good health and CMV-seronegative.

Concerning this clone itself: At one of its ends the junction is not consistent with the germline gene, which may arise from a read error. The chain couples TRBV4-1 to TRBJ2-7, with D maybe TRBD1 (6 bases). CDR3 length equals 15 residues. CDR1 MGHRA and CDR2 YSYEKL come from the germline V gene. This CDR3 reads CASSQGTGNSYGQYF. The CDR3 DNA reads TGCGCCAGCAGCCAAGGTACAGGGAACTCCTACGGGCAGTACTTC.

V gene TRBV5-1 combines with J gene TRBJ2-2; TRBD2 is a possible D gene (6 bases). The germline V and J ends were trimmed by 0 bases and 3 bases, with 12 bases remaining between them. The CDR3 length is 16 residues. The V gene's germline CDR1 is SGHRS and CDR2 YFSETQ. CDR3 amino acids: CASSLGAGWDTGELFF. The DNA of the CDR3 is TGCGCCAGCAGCTTGGGAGCGGGCTGGGACACCGGGGAGCTGTTTTTT.

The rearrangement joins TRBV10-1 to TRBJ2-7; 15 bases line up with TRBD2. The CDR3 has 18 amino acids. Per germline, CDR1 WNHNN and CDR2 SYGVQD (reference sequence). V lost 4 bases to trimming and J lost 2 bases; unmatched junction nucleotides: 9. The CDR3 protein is CASSAGLAGGPSPYEQYF. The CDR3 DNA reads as TGCGCCAGCAGTGCTGGACTAGCGGGGGGGCCAAGCCCCTACGAGCAGTACTTC.

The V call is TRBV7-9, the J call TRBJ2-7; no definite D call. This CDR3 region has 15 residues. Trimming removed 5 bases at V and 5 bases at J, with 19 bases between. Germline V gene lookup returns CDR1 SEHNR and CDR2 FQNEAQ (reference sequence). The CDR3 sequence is CASSPKRVPRDEQYF. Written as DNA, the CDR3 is TGTGCCAGCAGCCCTAAACGGGTGCCCCGGGACGAGCAGTACTTC.

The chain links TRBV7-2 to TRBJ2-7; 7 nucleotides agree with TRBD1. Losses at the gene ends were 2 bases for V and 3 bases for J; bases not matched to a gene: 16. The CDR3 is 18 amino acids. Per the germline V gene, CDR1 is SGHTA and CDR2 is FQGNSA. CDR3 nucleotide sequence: TGTGCCAGCAGCTTACCCCCCGACATGAGGGGGCTCTACTACGAGCAGTACTTC. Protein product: CASSLPPDMRGLYYEQYF.

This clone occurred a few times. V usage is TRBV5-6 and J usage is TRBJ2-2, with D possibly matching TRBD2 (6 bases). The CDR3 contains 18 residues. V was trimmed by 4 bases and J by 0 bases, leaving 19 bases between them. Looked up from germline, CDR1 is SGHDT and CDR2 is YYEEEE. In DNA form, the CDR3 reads TGTGCCAGCAGCCCCACTTTTTATAGCGGCTCGAACACCGGGGAGCTGTTTTTT. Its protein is CASSPTFYSGSNTGELFF.

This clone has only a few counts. DNA for the CDR3: TGTGCCATCAGTAGCGGGAGAAGCACCGGGGAGCTGTTTTTT. Translating it yields CAISSGRSTGELFF. The chain couples TRBV10-3 to TRBJ2-2; the match to TRBD2 covers 8 bases. V lost 5 bases and J lost 4; bases outside the gene matches: 3. The CDR3 spans 14 residues. Germline CDR1 reads ENHRY; CDR2 reads SYGVKD.

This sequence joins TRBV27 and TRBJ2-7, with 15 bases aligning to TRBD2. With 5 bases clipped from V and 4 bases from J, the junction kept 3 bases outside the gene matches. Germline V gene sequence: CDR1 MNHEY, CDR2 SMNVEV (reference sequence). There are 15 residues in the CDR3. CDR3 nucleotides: TGTGCCAGCAGTCGGGGGACTAGCGGGAGGTACGAGCAGTACTTC. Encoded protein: CASSRGTSGRYEQYF.